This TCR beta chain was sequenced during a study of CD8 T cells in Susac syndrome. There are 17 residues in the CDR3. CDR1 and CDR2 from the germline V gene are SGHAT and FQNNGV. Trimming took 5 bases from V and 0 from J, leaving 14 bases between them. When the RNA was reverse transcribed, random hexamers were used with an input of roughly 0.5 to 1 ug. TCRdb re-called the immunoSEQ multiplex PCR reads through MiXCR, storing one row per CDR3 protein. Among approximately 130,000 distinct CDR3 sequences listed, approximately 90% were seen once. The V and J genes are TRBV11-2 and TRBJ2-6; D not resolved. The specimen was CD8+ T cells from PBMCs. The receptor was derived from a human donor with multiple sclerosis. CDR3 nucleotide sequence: TGTGCCAGCAGCCCAAAGGCTGGCCCCTCTGGGGCCAACGTCCTGACTTTC. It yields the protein CASSPKAGPSGANVLTF.